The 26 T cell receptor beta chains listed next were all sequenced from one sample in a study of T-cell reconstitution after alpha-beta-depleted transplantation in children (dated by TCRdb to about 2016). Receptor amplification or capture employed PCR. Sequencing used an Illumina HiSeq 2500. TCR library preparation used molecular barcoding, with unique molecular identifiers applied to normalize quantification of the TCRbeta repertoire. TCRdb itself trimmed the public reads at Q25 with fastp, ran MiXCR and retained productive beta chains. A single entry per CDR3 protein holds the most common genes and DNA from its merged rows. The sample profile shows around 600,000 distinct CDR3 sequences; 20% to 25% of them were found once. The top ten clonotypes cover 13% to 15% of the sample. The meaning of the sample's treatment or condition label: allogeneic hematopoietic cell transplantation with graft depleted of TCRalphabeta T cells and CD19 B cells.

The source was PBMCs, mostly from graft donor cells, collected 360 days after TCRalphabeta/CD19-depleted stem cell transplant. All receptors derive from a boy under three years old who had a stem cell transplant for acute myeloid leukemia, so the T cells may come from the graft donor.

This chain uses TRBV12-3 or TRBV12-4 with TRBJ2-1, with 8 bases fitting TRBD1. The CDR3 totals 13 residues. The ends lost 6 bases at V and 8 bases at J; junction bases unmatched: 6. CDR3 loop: CASRGQGGYEQFF. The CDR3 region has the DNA TGTGCCAGCAGAGGACAGGGTGGGTATGAGCAGTTCTTC.

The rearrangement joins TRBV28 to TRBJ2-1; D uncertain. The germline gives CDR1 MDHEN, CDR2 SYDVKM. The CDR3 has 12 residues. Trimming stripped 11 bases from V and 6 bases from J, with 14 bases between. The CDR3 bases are TGTGCCGTCCGGGCCCCCCTCAATGAGCAGTTCTTC. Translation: CAVRAPLNEQFF.

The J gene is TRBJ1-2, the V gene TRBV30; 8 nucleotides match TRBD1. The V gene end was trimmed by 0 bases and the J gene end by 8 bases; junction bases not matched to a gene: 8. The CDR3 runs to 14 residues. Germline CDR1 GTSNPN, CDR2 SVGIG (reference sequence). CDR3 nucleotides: TGTGCCTGGAGTGTGCCGGACAGGGAAGAAGGCTACACCTTC. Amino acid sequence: CAWSVPDREEGYTF. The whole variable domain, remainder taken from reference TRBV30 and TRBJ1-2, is SQTIHQWPATLVQPVGSPLSLECTVEGTSNPNLYWYRQAAGRGLQLLFYSVGIGQISSEVPQNLSASRPQDRQFILSSKKLLLSDSGFYLCAWSVPDREEGYTFGSGTRLTVV.

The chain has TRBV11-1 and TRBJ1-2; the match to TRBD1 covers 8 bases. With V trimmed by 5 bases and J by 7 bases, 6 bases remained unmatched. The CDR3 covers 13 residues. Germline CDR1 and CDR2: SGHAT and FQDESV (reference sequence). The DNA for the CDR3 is TGTGCCAGCAGCGAGGGGACAGGAGGTGGCTACACCTTC. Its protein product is CASSEGTGGGYTF. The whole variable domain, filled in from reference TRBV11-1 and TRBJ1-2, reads EAEVAQSPRYKITEKSQAVAFWCDPISGHATLYWYRQILGQGPELLVQFQDESVVDDSQLPKDRFSAERLKGVDSTLKIQPAELGDSAMYLCASSEGTGGGYTFGSGTRLTVV.

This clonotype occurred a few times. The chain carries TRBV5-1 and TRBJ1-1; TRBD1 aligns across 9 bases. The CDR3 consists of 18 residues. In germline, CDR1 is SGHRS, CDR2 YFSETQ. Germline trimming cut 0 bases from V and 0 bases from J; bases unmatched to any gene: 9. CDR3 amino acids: CASSLGQGGDLMNTEAFF. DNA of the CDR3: TGCGCCAGCAGCTTGGGACAGGGGGGGGACCTTATGAACACTGAAGCTTTCTTT.

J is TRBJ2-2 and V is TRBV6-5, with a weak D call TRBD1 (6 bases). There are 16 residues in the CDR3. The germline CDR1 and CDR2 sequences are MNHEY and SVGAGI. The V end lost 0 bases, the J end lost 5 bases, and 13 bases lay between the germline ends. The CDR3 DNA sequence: TGTGCCAGCAGTTACTCACCGGGACAAATAACCGGGGAGCTGTTTTTT. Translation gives CASSYSPGQITGELFF.

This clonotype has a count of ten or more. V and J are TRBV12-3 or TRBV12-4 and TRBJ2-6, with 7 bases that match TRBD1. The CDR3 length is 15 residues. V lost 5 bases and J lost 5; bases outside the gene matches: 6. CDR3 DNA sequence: TGTGCCAGCAGTGCGACGACAGGGTGGGCCAACGTCCTGACTTTC. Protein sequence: CASSATTGWANVLTF.

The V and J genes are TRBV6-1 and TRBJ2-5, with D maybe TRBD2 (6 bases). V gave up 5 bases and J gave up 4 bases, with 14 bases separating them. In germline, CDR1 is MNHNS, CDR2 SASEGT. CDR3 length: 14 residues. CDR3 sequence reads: CASSREAGPETQYF. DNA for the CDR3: TGTGCCAGCAGTAGGGAGGCAGGTCCAGAGACCCAGTACTTC.

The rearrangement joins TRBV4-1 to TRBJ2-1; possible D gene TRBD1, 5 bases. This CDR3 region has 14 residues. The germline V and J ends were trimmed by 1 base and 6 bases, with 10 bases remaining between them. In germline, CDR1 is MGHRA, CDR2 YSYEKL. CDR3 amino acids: CASSQVETVNEQFF. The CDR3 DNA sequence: TGCGCCAGCAGCCAAGTCGAGACAGTCAATGAGCAGTTCTTC.

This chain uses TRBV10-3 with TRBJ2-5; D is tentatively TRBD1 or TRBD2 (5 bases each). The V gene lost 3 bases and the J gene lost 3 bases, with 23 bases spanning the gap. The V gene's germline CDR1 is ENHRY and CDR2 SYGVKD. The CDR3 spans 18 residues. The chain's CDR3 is CAISDLPKGPSGEETQYF. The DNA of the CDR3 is TGTGCCATCAGTGACCTCCCGAAGGGGCCCAGCGGAGAAGAGACCCAGTACTTC.

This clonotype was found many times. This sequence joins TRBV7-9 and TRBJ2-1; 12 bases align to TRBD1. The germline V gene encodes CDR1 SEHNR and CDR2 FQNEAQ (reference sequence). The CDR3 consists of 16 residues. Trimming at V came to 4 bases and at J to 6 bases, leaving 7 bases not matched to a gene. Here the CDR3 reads CASSYRPGQGANEQFF. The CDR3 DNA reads TGTGCCAGCAGCTATAGACCGGGACAGGGGGCCAATGAGCAGTTCTTC.

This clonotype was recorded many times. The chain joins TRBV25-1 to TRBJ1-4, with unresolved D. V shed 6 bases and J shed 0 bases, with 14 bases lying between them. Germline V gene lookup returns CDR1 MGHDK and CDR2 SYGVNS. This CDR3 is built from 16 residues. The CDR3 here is CASSRHGTATNEKLFF. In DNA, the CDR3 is TGTGCCAGCAGCCGCCATGGTACTGCAACTAATGAAAAACTGTTTTTT.

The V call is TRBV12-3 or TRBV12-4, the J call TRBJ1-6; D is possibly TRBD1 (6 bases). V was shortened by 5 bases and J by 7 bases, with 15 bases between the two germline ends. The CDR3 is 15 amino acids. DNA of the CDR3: TGTGCCAGCAGTGCCAACAGGGTAGGCAATTCACCCCTCCACTTT. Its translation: CASSANRVGNSPLHF.

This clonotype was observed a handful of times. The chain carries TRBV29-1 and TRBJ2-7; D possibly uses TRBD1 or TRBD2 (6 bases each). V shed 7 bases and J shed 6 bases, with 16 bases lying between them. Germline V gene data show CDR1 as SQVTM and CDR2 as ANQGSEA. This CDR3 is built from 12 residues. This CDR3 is CSAILQGGEQYV. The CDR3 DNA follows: TGCAGCGCTATTTTACAGGGAGGCGAGCAGTACGTC.

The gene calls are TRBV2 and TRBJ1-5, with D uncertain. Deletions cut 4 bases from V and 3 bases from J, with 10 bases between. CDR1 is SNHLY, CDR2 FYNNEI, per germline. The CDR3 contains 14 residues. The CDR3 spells CASSVVVSNQPQHF. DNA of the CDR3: TGTGCCAGCAGTGTAGTAGTGTCCAATCAGCCCCAGCATTTT.

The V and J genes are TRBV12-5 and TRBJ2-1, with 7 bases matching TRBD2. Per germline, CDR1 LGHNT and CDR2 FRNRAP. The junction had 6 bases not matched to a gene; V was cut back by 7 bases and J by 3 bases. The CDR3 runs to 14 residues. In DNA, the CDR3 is TGTGCTAGTGTCAGGTGGGGGGGCTACAATGAGCAGTTCTTC. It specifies CASVRWGGYNEQFF.

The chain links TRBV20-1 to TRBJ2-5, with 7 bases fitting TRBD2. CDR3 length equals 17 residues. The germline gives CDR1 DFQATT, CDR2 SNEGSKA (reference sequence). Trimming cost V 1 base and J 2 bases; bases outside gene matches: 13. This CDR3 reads CSARGGLSGGSQETQYF. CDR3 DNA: TGCAGTGCTAGAGGGGGCCTGTCGGGGGGAAGTCAAGAGACCCAGTACTTC.

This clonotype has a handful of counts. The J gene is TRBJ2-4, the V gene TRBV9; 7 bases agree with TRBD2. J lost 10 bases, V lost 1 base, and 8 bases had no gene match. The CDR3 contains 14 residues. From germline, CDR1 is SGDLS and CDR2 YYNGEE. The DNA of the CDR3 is TGTGCCAGCAGCGTATCGGGGGGAGTTGGGATTCAGTACTTC. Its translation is CASSVSGGVGIQYF.

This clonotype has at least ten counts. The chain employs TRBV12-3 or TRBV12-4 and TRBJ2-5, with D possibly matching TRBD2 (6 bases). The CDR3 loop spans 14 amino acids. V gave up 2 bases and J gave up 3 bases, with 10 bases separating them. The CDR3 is CASSLSGEEETQYF. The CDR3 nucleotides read TGTGCCAGCAGTTTATCGGGGGAGGAAGAGACCCAGTACTTC.

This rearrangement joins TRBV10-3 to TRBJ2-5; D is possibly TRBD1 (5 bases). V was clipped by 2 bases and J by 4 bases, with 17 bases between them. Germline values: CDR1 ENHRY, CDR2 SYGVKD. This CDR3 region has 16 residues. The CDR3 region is CAISEHGSFQGETQYF. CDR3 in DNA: TGTGCCATCAGTGAGCATGGGTCCTTCCAGGGAGAGACCCAGTACTTC.

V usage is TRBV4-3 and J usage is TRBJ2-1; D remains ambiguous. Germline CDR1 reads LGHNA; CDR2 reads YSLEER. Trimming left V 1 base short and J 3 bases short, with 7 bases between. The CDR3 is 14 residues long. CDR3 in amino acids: CASSQGRSYNEQFF. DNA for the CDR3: TGCGCCAGCAGCCAAGGTCGGAGCTACAATGAGCAGTTCTTC.

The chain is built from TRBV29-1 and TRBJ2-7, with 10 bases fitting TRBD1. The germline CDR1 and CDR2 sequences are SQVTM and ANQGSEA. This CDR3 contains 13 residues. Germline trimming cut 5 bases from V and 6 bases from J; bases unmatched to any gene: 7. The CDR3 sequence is CSVRTGGLGEQYF. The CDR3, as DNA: TGCAGCGTTAGGACAGGGGGTTTAGGCGAGCAGTACTTC.

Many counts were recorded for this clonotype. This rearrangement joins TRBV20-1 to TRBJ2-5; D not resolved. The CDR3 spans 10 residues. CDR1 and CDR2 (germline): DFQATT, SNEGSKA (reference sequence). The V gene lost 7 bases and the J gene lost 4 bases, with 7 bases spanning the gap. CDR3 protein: CSGGRETQYF. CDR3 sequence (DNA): TGCAGTGGAGGTAGAGAGACCCAGTACTTC.

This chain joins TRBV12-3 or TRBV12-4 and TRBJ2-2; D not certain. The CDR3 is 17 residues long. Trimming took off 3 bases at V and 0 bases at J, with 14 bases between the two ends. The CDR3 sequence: CASSLRPALPNTGELFF. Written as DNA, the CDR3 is TGTGCCAGCAGTTTGCGGCCAGCCCTACCGAACACCGGGGAGCTGTTTTTT.

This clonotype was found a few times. CDR3 nucleotide sequence: TGCAGTGGGGGGGCCCCTAGCACAGATACGCAGTATTTT. The encoded protein is CSGGAPSTDTQYF. V gene TRBV20-1 combines with J gene TRBJ2-3; D may correspond to TRBD1 or TRBD2 (6 bases each). The CDR3 contains 13 residues. V was cut by 7 bases and J by 0 bases, with 11 bases left in between. The germline V gene has CDR1 DFQATT and CDR2 SNEGSKA (reference sequence).

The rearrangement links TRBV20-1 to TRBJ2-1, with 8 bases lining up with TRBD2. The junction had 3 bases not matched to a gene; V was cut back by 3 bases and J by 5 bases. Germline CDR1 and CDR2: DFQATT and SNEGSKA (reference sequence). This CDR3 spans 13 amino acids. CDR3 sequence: CSASGGGHNEQFF. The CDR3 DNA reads TGCAGTGCTAGCGGGGGGGGCCACAATGAGCAGTTCTTC.